The 17 T cell receptor beta chains listed next were all sequenced from one sample in a study of high-grade serous ovarian cancer treatment subgroups. Tumor samples were taken before definitive surgery or chemotherapy. The repertoire was sequenced with immunoSEQ multiplex PCR; TCRdb's copy has only in-frame clones and lacks some. The profile shows over 14,000 clones, roughly nine tenths of them singletons. Source material: tumor tissue. Receptors were obtained from a human donor with high-grade serous ovarian cancer.

The CDR3 DNA sequence: TGTGCCAGCAGCTTATCGGGGCGAAAAGCCAAAAACATTCAGTACTTC. This gives the protein CASSLSGRKAKNIQYF. The V call is TRBV7-9, the J call TRBJ2-4, with D perhaps assigned TRBD1 or TRBD2 (5 bases each). Trimming removed 2 bases at V and 0 bases at J, with 11 bases between. Per the germline V gene, CDR1 is SEHNR and CDR2 is FQNEAQ (reference sequence). This CDR3 is 16 amino acids long.

The rearrangement uses TRBV29-1 and TRBJ2-2; 7 bases map to TRBD1. The CDR3 runs to 12 residues. V was pared by 5 bases and J by 6 bases, with 3 bases of the junction left unmatched. The germline gives CDR1 SQVTM, CDR2 ANQGSEA. The CDR3 here is CSVNRGSGELFF. CDR3 in DNA: TGCAGCGTTAACAGGGGCTCCGGGGAGCTGTTTTTT.

The chain has TRBV5-6 and TRBJ1-1; D gene unclear. The V and J ends lost 1 base and 7 bases respectively, with 11 bases between them. This CDR3 region has 13 residues. The germline gives CDR1 SGHDT, CDR2 YYEEEE. CDR3 sequence reads: CASSLRSSFEAFF. The DNA of the CDR3 is TGTGCCAGCAGCTTGAGGAGTTCTTTTGAAGCTTTCTTT.

V and J are TRBV20-1 and TRBJ2-5; D is undetermined. The germline V gene has CDR1 DFQATT and CDR2 SNEGSKA (reference sequence). Deletions cut 7 bases from V and 9 bases from J, with 6 bases between. This CDR3 has 8 residues. The CDR3 is CSVGAQYF. The DNA for the CDR3 is TGCAGTGTTGGGGCCCAGTACTTC.

This clone showed up just once. The chain is built from TRBV11-2 and TRBJ2-5, with 7 bases aligning to TRBD2. The CDR3 covers 17 residues. Germline CDR1 reads SGHAT; CDR2 reads FQNNGV. With V trimmed by 1 base and J by 2 bases, 10 bases remained unmatched. Here the CDR3 DNA reads TGTGCCAGCAGCTTAGTTGGGTCTAGCGGTTTACAAGAGACCCAGTACTTC. Translation: CASSLVGSSGLQETQYF.

This clone was detected a few times. This sequence joins TRBV18 and TRBJ2-6, with D perhaps assigned TRBD1 or TRBD2 (5 bases each). This CDR3 spans 17 amino acids. Germline V gene lookup returns CDR1 KGHSH and CDR2 LQKENI. V lost 0 bases and J 1 base, leaving 10 bases between the germline ends. The CDR3 here is CASSPPGRISGANVLTF. In DNA, the CDR3 is TGTGCCAGCTCACCACCGGGACGGATTTCTGGGGCCAACGTCCTGACTTTC.

The chain employs TRBV15 and TRBJ2-2, with D possibly matching TRBD1 (6 bases). Germline V CDR1 and CDR2: LNHNV, YYDKDF (reference sequence). The ends were cut back, 3 bases at V and 5 bases at J, with 16 bases in the middle. This CDR3 contains 16 residues. This chain's CDR3 is CATSRKPRGETGELFF. As DNA, the CDR3 is TGTGCCACCAGCAGGAAACCCAGGGGCGAGACCGGGGAGCTGTTTTTT.

The chain recombines TRBV19 with TRBJ1-2, with TRBD1 as a possible D gene (6 bases). The V gene lost 4 bases and the J gene lost 6 bases, with 21 bases spanning the gap. The CDR3 is made up of 16 amino acids. Germline V lookup: CDR1 LNHDA, CDR2 SQIVND (reference sequence). This chain's CDR3 is CASSNRDLYQIHGYTF. The CDR3 nucleotides are TGTGCCAGTAGTAACAGGGACCTATACCAGATCCATGGCTACACCTTC.

This clone was observed a single time. V and J are TRBV18 and TRBJ2-7, with TRBD1 identical over 9 bases. Germline V gives CDR1 KGHSH, CDR2 LQKENI. V trimming: 3 bases; J trimming: 0 bases; junction bases outside the gene matches: 3. CDR3 length: 15 residues. CDR3 sequence: CASSPTGGGSYEQYF. The CDR3 DNA is TGTGCCAGCTCACCGACAGGGGGAGGCTCCTACGAGCAGTACTTC.

The chain links TRBV7-2 to TRBJ2-6; 9 bases map to TRBD1. The germline V gene has CDR1 SGHTA and CDR2 FQGNSA. This CDR3 region has 17 residues. V shed 3 bases and J 1 base; nucleotides not matched to a gene: 4. The CDR3 DNA follows: TGTGCCAGCAGCTTGACCGGGACAGGGTCTGGGGCCAACGTCCTGACTTTC. Protein sequence: CASSLTGTGSGANVLTF.

V gene TRBV6-1 combines with J gene TRBJ1-4; D unresolved. The germline V gene encodes CDR1 MNHNS and CDR2 SASEGT. Trimming left V 7 bases short and J 1 base short, with 7 bases between. The length of the CDR3 is 13 residues. CDR3 sequence (DNA): TGTGCCAGCACGGGGAAAACTAATGAAAAACTGTTTTTT. It codes for CASTGKTNEKLFF.

The V call is TRBV9, the J call TRBJ2-2, with D possibly TRBD2 on 6 matching bases. V gave up 0 bases and J gave up 6 bases, with 6 bases separating them. CDR1 is SGDLS and CDR2 is YYNGEE in the germline V gene. The CDR3 spans 13 residues. CDR3 loop: CASSVGGAGELFF. The CDR3 DNA reads TGTGCCAGCAGCGTAGGGGGGGCCGGGGAGCTGTTTTTT.

This chain links TRBV15 with TRBJ1-2; the match to TRBD1 covers 12 bases. The V gene's germline CDR1 is LNHNV and CDR2 YYDKDF (reference sequence). CDR3 length: 13 amino acids. The V segment lost 8 bases and the J segment 8 bases; nucleotides outside the gene matches: 6. For the CDR3, the DNA is TGTGCCACCGACCCCGGGACAGGGGGCGGCTACACCTTC. Its protein product is CATDPGTGGGYTF.

The chain recombines TRBV25-1 with TRBJ2-1; no reliable D call. Looked up from germline, CDR1 is MGHDK and CDR2 is SYGVNS. V was trimmed by 4 bases and J by 0 bases, leaving 4 bases between them. This CDR3 has 13 residues. The CDR3 spells CASSVISYNEQFF. The CDR3 DNA reads as TGTGCCAGCAGTGTGATCTCCTACAATGAGCAGTTCTTC.

The chain links TRBV4-1 to TRBJ2-2; 11 bases match TRBD2. The V and J ends lost 0 bases and 6 bases, in that order; junction bases with no gene match: 3. CDR3 length equals 16 residues. Germline CDR1 MGHRA, CDR2 YSYEKL. CDR3 sequence (DNA): TGCGCCAGCAGCCAAGAGACTAGCGGGGTGGCCGGGGAGCTGTTTTTT. Translating gives CASSQETSGVAGELFF.

The chain is built from TRBV4-1 and TRBJ1-2; no definite D call. The CDR3 has 14 residues. Trimming pared 3 bases from V and 5 bases from J, leaving 13 bases between. Germline V CDR1 and CDR2: MGHRA, YSYEKL. CDR3 nucleotide sequence: TGCGCCAGCAGCCATCTCCAGGCTTTATATGGCTACACCTTC. It specifies CASSHLQALYGYTF.

V and J are TRBV7-3 and TRBJ2-1; perhaps TRBD2 as D (5 bases). Germline CDR1 is SGHTA and CDR2 is FQGTGA. Trimming removed 5 bases from V and 5 bases from J, with 16 bases in between. The CDR3 runs to 15 residues. The CDR3 loop is CASSPKVSGNNEQFF. In DNA form, the CDR3 reads TGTGCCAGCAGCCCTAAGGTGTCGGGGAACAATGAGCAGTTCTTC.